The T cell receptor (beta chain) under discussion was sequenced for a study of T cell repertoires in cytomegalovirus infection. In the study overall: A matching HLA type, together with CMV infection, was signaled by public TCR beta signatures.

TCRdb reanalysed the reads using MiXCR and keeps one entry per CDR3 protein. Altogether 200,000 to 300,000 distinct CDR3 sequences are present, around 12% being singletons, with the ten largest covering 1.5% to 2%. The table lists this clonotype with many counts. V lost 0 bases to trimming and J lost 7 bases, with 18 bases between them. The germline V gene has CDR1 MNHEY and CDR2 SVGAGI. The CDR3 runs to 16 residues. The receptor was derived from a human donor in good health (CMV status not recorded). Some clones in this sample may be carry-over from other donors' samples. The J gene is TRBJ1-1, the V gene TRBV6-5; D is undetermined. Sequencing was performed on PBMCs. CDR3 region: CASSYSFAASNGEAFF. The CDR3 DNA sequence: TGTGCCAGCAGTTACTCCTTCGCGGCATCCAATGGTGAAGCTTTCTTT.